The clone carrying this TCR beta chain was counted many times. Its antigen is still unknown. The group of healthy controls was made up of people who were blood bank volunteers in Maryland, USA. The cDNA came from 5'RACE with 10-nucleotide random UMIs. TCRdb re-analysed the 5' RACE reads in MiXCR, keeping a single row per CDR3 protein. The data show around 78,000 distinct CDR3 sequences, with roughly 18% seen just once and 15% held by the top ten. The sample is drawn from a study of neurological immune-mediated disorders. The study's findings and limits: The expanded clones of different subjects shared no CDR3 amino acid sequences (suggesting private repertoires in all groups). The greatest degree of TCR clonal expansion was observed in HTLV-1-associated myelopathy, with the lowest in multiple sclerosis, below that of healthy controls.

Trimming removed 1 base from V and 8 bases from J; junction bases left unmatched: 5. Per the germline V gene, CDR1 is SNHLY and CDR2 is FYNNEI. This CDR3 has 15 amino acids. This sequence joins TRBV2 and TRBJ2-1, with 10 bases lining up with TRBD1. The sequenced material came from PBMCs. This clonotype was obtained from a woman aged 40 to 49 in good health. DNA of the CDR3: TGTGCCAGCAGTGAAGTGGGACAGGGGACCGATGAGCAGTTCTTC. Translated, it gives CASSEVGQGTDEQFF.